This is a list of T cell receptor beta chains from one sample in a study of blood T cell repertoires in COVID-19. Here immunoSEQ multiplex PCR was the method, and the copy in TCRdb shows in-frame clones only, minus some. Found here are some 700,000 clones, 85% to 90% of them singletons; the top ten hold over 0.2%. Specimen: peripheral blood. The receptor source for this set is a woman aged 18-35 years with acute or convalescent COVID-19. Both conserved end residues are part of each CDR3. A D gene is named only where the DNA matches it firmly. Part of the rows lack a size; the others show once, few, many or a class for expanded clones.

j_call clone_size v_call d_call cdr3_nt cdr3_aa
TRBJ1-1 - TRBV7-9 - TGTGCCAGCAGCGGGCAGCTTAAAGCTTTCTTT CASSGQLKAFF
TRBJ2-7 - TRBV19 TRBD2 TGTGCCAGTAGTATAGATCAGGGAGGGGCAGGCGAGCAGTACTTC CASSIDQGGAGEQYF
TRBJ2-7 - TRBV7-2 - TGTGCCAGCAGCTTTTCAGGCTACTACGAGCAGTACTTC CASSFSGYYEQYF
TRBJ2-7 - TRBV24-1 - TGTGCCACCAGTGATTTTAACAGGGACGAGCAGTACTTC CATSDFNRDEQYF
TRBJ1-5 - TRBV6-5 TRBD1 TGTGCCAGCAGCCGAACAGGGGGCGGCAATCAGCCCCAGCATTTT CASSRTGGGNQPQHF
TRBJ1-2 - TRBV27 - TGTGCCAGCAGTTCCGATAGCTTCTATGGCTACACCTTC CASSSDSFYGYTF
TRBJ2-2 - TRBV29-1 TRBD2 TGCAGCGTTGGCGATCGGACTAGCGGGGGAACGGGGACCGGGGAGCTGTTTTTT CSVGDRTSGGTGTGELFF
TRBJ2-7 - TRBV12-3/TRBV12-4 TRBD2 TGTGCCTCGGGGGGTGGCAACGAGCAGTACTTC CASGGGNEQYF
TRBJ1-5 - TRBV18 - TGTGCCAGCTCAGCCGGGGGGGGAAATCAGCCCCAGCATTTT CASSAGGGNQPQHF
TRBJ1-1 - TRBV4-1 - TGCGCCAGCAGCCCGGGAAGATTGAACACTGAAGCTTTCTTT CASSPGRLNTEAFF
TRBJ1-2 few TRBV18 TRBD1 TGTGCCAGCTCCCGTGTGGACAGGGCGAACTATGGCTACACCTTC CASSRVDRANYGYTF
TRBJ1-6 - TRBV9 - TGTGCCAGCAGCGTACTTGGGGGAGGAGGGAATTCACCCCTCCACTTT CASSVLGGGGNSPLHF
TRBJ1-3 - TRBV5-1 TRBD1 TGCGCCAGCAGCCTGGACAGGGGGCAGAGGGGAAACACCATATATTTT CASSLDRGQRGNTIYF
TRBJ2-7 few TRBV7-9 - TGTGCCAGCAGCTTAGGAACGGTTGGTGACGAGCAGTACTTC CASSLGTVGDEQYF
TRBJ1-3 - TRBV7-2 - TGTGCCAGCAGCTCGGAGGGATCGGTCTCTGGAAACACCATATATTTT CASSSEGSVSGNTIYF
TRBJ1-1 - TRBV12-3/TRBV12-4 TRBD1 TGTGCCAGCGACAGGGGATACGGTGAAGCTTTCTTT CASDRGYGEAFF
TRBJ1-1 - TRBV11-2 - TGTGCCAGCAGCTTCGCGGTTGTGGCAGCAATGAACACTGAAGCTTTCTTT CASSFAVVAAMNTEAFF
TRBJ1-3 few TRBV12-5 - TGTGCTAGTGGTCGCCTTTGGGGCGATGGGGGAAACACCATATATTTT CASGRLWGDGGNTIYF
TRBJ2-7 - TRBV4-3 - TGCGCCAGCAGCTGGGCAGTTTCCTACGAGCAGTACTTC CASSWAVSYEQYF
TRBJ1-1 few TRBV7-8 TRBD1 TGTGCCAGCAGACGGACAGGTCTAGGTAACACTGAAGCTTTCTTT CASRRTGLGNTEAFF
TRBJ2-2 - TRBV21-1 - TGTGCCAGCAGCAAAGTAGCATCATCTGGGGAGCTGTTTTTT CASSKVASSGELFF
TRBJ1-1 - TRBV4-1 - TGCGCCAGCAGCCGGGGGAGGGGCGCTGAAGCTTTCTTT CASSRGRGAEAFF
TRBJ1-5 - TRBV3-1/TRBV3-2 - TGTGCCAGCAGCCAAGATACAGGGAATCAGCCCCAGCATTTT CASSQDTGNQPQHF
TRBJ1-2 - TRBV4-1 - TGCGCCAGCAGCCAAGATTTATCCTCTCTCACCTTC CASSQDLSSLTF
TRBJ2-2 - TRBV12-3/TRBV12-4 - TGTGCCAGCAGCTCTATCACCGGGGAGCTGTTTTTT CASSSITGELFF
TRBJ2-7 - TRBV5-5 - TGTGCCAGCAGCTTCCCGGGGGCCTACGAGCAGTACTTC CASSFPGAYEQYF
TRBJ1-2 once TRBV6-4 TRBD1 TGTGCCAGCAGTGACGGGACAGGGCTGGGCTATGGCTACACCTTC CASSDGTGLGYGYTF
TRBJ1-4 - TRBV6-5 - TGTGCCAGCAGTTACTCATGGCAGGGGACTGAAAAACTGTTTTTT CASSYSWQGTEKLFF
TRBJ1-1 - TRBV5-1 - TGCGCCAGCAGTAGGGGGACTGAAGCTTTCTTT CASSRGTEAFF
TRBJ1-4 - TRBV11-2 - TGTGCCAGCAGCTTTGCAGGGCGTAATGAAAAACTGTTTTTT CASSFAGRNEKLFF
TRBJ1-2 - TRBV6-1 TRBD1 TGTGCCAGCAGTGAATTCCAGGACAGGATCTTCTATGGCTACACCTTC CASSEFQDRIFYGYTF
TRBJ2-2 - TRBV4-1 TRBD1 TGCGCCAGCAGCCTCTTCGGACAGGGAGGGAACACCGGGGAGCTGTTTTTT CASSLFGQGGNTGELFF
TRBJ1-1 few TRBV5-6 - TGTGCCAGCAGCTCGCCCCGGGACACCGGGACGTTGAACACTGAAGCTTTCTTT CASSSPRDTGTLNTEAFF
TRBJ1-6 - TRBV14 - TGTGCCAGCAGCCTGCTGGGGGGTTCACCCCTCCACTTT CASSLLGGSPLHF
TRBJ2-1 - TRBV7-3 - TGTGCCAGCAGCCCGAACTCGGGACTGGAAAACAATGAGCAGTTCTTC CASSPNSGLENNEQFF
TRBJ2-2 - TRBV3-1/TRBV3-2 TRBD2 TGTGCCAGCAGCCAAGGGACTAGCGGGGTCAACACCGGGGAGCTGTTTTTT CASSQGTSGVNTGELFF
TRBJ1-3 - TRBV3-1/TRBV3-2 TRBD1 TGTGCCAGCAGCCGGGACAGGGGCCTGGCCTCTGGAAACACCATATATTTT CASSRDRGLASGNTIYF
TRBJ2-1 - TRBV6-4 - TGTGCCAGCAGTCTAGGGCCGACAGGAGAGTTTAATGAGCAGTTCTTC CASSLGPTGEFNEQFF
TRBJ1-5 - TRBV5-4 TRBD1 TGTGCCAGCAGCGCAGGGACAGGGATTAATCAGCCCCAGCATTTT CASSAGTGINQPQHF
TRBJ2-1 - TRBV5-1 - TGCGCCAGCACGTCCTCCTACAATGAGCAGTTCTTC CASTSSYNEQFF
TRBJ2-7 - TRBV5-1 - TGCGCCAGCAGCTATTATGGGGGGACCTACGAGCAGTACTTC CASSYYGGTYEQYF
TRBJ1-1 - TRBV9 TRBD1 TGTGCCAGCAGCGTAGGGGACAGGGTCGTCCCTGAAGCTTTCTTT CASSVGDRVVPEAFF
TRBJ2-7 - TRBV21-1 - TGTGCCAGCAGCAAACGGGAGCGGGGGGGCCGCGAGCAGTACTTC CASSKRERGGREQYF
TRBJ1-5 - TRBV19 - TGTGCCAGTATGGCAGACACAAATCAGCCCCAGCATTTT CASMADTNQPQHF
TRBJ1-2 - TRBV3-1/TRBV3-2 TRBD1 TGTGCCAGCAGCCGGGGACAGGGCGGGGGCTACACCTTC CASSRGQGGGYTF
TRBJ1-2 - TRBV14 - TGTGCCAGCAGCCAAGTGGATCGGGGGTTCCCCTTCGGCTACACCTTC CASSQVDRGFPFGYTF
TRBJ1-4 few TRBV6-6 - TGTGCCAGCAGACCCAATACAGGAGAAAAACTGTTTTTT CASRPNTGEKLFF
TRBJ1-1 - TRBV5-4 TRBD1 TGTGCCAGCAGCTCTGGGACAGATGAAGCTTTCTTT CASSSGTDEAFF
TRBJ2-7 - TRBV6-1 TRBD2 TGTGCCAGCAGTGAGGCGGGGGGTAAAACCCCCTACGAGCAGTACTTC CASSEAGGKTPYEQYF
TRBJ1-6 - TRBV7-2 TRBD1 TGTGCCAGCAGCGCGACAGGGTCCTTATCCTATAATTCACCCCTCCACTTT CASSATGSLSYNSPLHF
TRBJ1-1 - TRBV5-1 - TGCGCCAGCAGCTTTTCCAGGTACACTGAAGCTTTCTTT CASSFSRYTEAFF
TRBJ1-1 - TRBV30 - TGTGCCTGGAGTGTACCGGAGGGTTGGACAGCTTTCTTT CAWSVPEGWTAFF
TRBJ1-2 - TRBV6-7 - TGTGCCAGCAGTTACACGTCAGCGCACTATGGCTACACCTTC CASSYTSAHYGYTF
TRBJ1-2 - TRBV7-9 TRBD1 TGTGCCAGCAGCCCCCTCCCCGAGGGGGCTCAGAATGGCTACACCTTC CASSPLPEGAQNGYTF
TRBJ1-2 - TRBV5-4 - TGTGCCAGCGGGGGGGGCAGCAGCCCATCTAACTATGGCTACACCTTC CASGGGSSPSNYGYTF
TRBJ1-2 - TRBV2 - TGTGCCAGCAGTGATATCAACAGTGCCCCTGGCTACACCTTC CASSDINSAPGYTF
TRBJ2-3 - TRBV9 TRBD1 TGTGCCAGCAGCCTTAATCCGGACAGGGGCCCCCACACAGATACGCAGTATTTT CASSLNPDRGPHTDTQYF
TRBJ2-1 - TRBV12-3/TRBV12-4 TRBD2 TGTGCCAGCAGTTCCGGGGGGGTTGAGCAGTTCTTC CASSSGGVEQFF
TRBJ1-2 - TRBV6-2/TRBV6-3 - TGTGCCAGCAGCGTACAGGGACGGAGATATGGCTACACCTTC CASSVQGRRYGYTF
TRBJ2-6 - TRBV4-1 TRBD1 TGCGCCAGCAGCCAAGATGATTGGAGACAGGGAGTGGGTGGGGCCAACGTCCTGACTTTC CASSQDDWRQGVGGANVLTF